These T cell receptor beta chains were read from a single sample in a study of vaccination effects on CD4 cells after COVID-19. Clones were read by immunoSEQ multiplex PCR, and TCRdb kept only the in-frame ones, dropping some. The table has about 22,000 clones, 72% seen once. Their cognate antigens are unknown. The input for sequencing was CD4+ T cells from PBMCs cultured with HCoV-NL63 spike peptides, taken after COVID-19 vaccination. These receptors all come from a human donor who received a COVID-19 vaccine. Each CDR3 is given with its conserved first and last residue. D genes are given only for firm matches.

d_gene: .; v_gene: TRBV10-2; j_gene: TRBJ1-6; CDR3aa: CASSAPRWRSYNSPLHF
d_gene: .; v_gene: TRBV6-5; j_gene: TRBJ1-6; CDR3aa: CASKLEGVGNSPLHF
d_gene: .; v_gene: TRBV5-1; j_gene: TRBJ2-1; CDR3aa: CASSLAGLGGQYNEQFF
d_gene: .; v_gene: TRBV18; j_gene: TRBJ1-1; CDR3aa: CASSPSLTALNTEAFF
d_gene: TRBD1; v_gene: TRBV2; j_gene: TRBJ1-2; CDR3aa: CASSAQPGQVYGYTF
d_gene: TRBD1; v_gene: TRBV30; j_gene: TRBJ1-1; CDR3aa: CAWDRVRTEAFF
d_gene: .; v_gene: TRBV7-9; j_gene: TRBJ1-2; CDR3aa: CASSFQGSYGYTF
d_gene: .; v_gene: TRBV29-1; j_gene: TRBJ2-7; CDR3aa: CSVEDGTYEQYF
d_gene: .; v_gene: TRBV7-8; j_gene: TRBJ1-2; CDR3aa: CASSLGVSGYTF
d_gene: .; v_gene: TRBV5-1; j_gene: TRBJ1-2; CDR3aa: CASSLDRESVYGYTF
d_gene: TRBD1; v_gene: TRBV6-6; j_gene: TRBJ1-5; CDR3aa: CASSRDPTGIGSQPQHF
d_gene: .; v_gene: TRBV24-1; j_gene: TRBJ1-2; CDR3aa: CATSGRRQNYGYTF
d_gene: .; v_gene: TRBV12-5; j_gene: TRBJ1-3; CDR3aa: CASGLFSGNTIYF
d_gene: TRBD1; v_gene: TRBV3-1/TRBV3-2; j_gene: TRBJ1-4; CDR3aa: CAGIGTANEKLFF
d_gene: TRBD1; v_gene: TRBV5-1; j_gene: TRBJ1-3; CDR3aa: CASSWTGDGNTIYF
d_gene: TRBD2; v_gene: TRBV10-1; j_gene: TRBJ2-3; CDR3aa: CASSSHPSGLARTDTQYF
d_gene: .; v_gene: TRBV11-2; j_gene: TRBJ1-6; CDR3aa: CASSHPQDSLHLGSPLHF
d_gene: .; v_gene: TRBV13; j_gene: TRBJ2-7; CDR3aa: CASSLARGQSYEQYF
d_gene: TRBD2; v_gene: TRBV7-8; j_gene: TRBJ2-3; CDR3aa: CASSFPGLAGVDTQYF
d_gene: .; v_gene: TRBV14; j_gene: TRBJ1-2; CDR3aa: CASSPYIGVGGYTF
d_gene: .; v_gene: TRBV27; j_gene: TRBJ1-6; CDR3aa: CASSWVNSPLHF
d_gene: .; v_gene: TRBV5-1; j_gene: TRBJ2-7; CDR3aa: CASSLDQGLYEQYF
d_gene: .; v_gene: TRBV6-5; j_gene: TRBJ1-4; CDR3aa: CASRVNDLEKLFF
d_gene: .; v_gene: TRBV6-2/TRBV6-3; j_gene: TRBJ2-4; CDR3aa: CASSPLRANIQYF
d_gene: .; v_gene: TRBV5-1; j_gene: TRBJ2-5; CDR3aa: CASSSDELGTQYF
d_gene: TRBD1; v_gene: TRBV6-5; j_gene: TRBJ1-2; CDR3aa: CASQSTQGSYGYTF
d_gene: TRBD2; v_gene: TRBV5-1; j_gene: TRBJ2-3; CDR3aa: CASSLATAGLGADTQYF
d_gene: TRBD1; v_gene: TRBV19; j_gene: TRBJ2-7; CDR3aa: CASSGLTGTGGYEQYF
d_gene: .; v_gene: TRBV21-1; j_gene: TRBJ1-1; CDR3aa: CASSITRLRQVHTEAFF
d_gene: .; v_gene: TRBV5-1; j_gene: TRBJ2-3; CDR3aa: CASSPTDSTDTQYF
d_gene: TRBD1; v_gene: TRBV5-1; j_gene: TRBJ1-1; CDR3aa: CASGGQENTEAFF
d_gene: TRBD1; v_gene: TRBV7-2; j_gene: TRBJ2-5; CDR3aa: CASSPDRAGSQYF
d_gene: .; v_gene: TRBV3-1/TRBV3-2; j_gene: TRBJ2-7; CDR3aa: CASSRVSYEQYF
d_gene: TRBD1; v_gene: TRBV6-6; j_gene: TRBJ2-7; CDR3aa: CASRPPGQGARGEQYF
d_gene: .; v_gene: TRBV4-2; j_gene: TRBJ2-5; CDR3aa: CASSRDTLYQETQYF
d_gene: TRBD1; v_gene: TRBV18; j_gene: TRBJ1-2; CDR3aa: CASSPTGEGSYGYTF
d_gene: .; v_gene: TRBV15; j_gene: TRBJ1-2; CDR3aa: CATSRDFGQTTRGLYGYTF
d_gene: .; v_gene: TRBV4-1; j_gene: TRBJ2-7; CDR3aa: CASRYASSGEQYF
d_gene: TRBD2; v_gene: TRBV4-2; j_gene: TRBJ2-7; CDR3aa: CASSQASGLAGGGLPYEQYF
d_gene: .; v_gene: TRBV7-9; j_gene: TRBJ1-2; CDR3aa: CASSLPGWGNYGYTF
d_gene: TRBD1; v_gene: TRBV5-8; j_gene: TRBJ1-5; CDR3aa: CASSPRGTGGFGQPQHF
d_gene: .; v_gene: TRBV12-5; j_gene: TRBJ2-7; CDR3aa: CASGLVYLEVPTYEQYF
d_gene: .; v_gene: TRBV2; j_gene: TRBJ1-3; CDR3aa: CASSGQNGNTIYF
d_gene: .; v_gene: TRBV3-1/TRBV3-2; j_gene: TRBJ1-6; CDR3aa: CASSQDLRNGGDVPLHF
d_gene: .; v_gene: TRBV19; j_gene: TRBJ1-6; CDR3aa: CASIGTPNTYNSPLHF
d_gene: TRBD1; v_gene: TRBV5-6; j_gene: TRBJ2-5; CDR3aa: CASSARTGGKTQYF
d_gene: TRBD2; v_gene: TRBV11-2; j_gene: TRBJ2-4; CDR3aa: CASSFRLAGGTVAKNIQYF
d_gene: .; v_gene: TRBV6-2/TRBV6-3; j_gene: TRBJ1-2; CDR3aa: CASSWDIAYGYTF
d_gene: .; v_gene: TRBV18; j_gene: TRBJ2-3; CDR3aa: CASSPPHNTDTQYF
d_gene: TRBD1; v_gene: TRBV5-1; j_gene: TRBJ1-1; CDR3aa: CASSSGQEREAFF
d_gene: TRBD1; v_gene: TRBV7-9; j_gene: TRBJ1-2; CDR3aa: CASLKQGNYGYTF
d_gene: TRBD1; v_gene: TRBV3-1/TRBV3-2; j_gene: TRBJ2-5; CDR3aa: CASSRHTTTGGQETQYF